Listed here are 3 T cell receptor beta chains from one sample, sequenced in a study of blood T cell repertoires in COVID-19. Only in-frame clones appear in the TCRdb table, and some are missing; sequencing was by immunoSEQ multiplex PCR. The sample yields about 13,000 clones, roughly 90% seen once. Sequencing was done on a sample of peripheral blood. These receptors came from a human donor in a cohort sampled during active COVID-19.

This rearrangement joins TRBV15 to TRBJ2-3; D call uncertain. CDR1 is LNHNV and CDR2 is YYDKDF in the germline V gene (reference sequence). The ends were cut back, 1 base at V and 4 bases at J, with 9 bases in the middle. This CDR3 is 14 amino acids long. In nucleotides, the CDR3 is TGTGCCACCAGCAGAGTGCGGCCGGCAGATACGCAGTATTTT. It translates to CATSRVRPADTQYF.

The CDR3 DNA follows: TGTGCCAGCAGTTTTTCAGGATGGCAAGAGACCCAGTACTTC. Translation gives CASSFSGWQETQYF. The chain joins TRBV28 to TRBJ2-5; D remains ambiguous. This CDR3 is 14 amino acids long. Germline lookup yields CDR1 MDHEN and CDR2 SYDVKM. The V end lost 3 bases, the J end lost 2 bases, and 10 bases lay between the germline ends.

This sequence joins TRBV12-2 and TRBJ2-7; the tabulated D call, TRBD1, remains unverified against the DNA. TRBV12-2 represents a pseudogene. The CDR3 runs 15 residues. As DNA, the CDR3 is TGTGCAAGTCGCTCCCGCCGGGACAGGGTTTACGAGCAGTACTTC. Its protein product is CASRSRRDRVYEQYF.